The rows below give T cell receptor beta chains drawn from one sample of a study of OX40 agonist ivuxolimab in advanced cancers. TCRdb's copy holds only in-frame clones and misses some; the assay was immunoSEQ multiplex PCR. This sample carries approximately 50,000 clones, about 88% of them seen once, and the ten largest clones take about 0.8%. Sequenced material: CD4+ or CD8+ T cells sorted from blood, taken in a trial of the OX40 agonist ivuxolimab. These receptors were collected from an adult with an advanced solid tumor such as melanoma, head and neck, liver or kidney cancer. Each CDR3 is given with its conserved first and last residue. The order of the fields is J gene, clone size, D gene, V gene, CDR3 length, CDR3 DNA, CDR3 protein. D genes are given only for firm matches. Size is stated for part of the rows, as once, few or many counts, or as a class when the clone is expanded.

j_call: TRBJ2-1
clone_size: NA
d_call: NA
v_call: TRBV7-2
cdr3_length: 13
cdr3_nt: TGTGCCAGCGGGGCTCCGTTCTACAATGAGCAGTTCTTC
cdr3_aa: CASGAPFYNEQFF

j_call: TRBJ2-7
clone_size: NA
d_call: TRBD1
v_call: TRBV6-5
cdr3_length: 15
cdr3_nt: TGTGCCAGCAGTCCCCGACAGGGGGCCCCCTACGAGCAGTACTTC
cdr3_aa: CASSPRQGAPYEQYF

j_call: TRBJ2-1
clone_size: NA
d_call: NA
v_call: TRBV5-1
cdr3_length: 15
cdr3_nt: TGCGCCAGCAGCTTGGACGGGCGGGATGGTGGTGAGCAGTTCTTC
cdr3_aa: CASSLDGRDGGEQFF

j_call: TRBJ2-5
clone_size: NA
d_call: NA
v_call: TRBV5-1
cdr3_length: 15
cdr3_nt: TGCGCCAGCAGCGCCCGGAGAGGGCAGGGAGAGACCCAGTACTTC
cdr3_aa: CASSARRGQGETQYF

j_call: TRBJ2-1
clone_size: NA
d_call: TRBD1
v_call: TRBV7-6
cdr3_length: 19
cdr3_nt: TGTGCCAGCAGTCGAGGACAGGGGGCTCTAGCGGGGACGGGCAATGAGCAGTTCTTC
cdr3_aa: CASSRGQGALAGTGNEQFF

j_call: TRBJ2-5
clone_size: NA
d_call: NA
v_call: TRBV5-6
cdr3_length: 13
cdr3_nt: TGTGCCAGCAGCCGCCGGGGACCAGAGACCCAGTACTTC
cdr3_aa: CASSRRGPETQYF

j_call: TRBJ1-5
clone_size: once
d_call: TRBD1
v_call: TRBV6-6
cdr3_length: 15
cdr3_nt: TGTGCCAGCAGTCAAGGACAGGGGGGTCCTCAGCCCCAGCATTTT
cdr3_aa: CASSQGQGGPQPQHF

j_call: TRBJ1-3
clone_size: NA
d_call: TRBD1
v_call: TRBV5-4
cdr3_length: 14
cdr3_nt: TGTGCCAGCAGGGGGACAGGGGACGGAAACACCATATATTTT
cdr3_aa: CASRGTGDGNTIYF

j_call: TRBJ1-4
clone_size: few
d_call: NA
v_call: TRBV28
cdr3_length: 14
cdr3_nt: TGTGCCAGCAATTCCGAGGGTTATCCAGAAAAACTGTTTTTT
cdr3_aa: CASNSEGYPEKLFF

j_call: TRBJ2-1
clone_size: few
d_call: NA
v_call: TRBV7-2
cdr3_length: 12
cdr3_nt: TGTGCCAGCAGCAAGTCGAAGTTGGAGCAGTTCTTC
cdr3_aa: CASSKSKLEQFF

j_call: TRBJ1-4
clone_size: NA
d_call: NA
v_call: TRBV15
cdr3_length: 14
cdr3_nt: TGTGCCACCAGCAGGGATGCAACTAATGAAAAACTGTTTTTT
cdr3_aa: CATSRDATNEKLFF